These 31 T cell receptor beta chains share one sample of origin, sequenced in a study of regulatory T cells in long-lasting Graves disease. Building of the TCR beta libraries involved iRepertoire HTBI primers and Arm-PCR of CDR3 regions. Via MiXCR, TCRdb re-called the multiplex PCR reads, giving one row per CDR3 protein. The table includes 300,000 to 450,000 distinct CDR3 sequences, roughly 15% detected once. The time point denotes: newly diagnosed GD, antithyroid drugs for less than 3 months. PBMC-extracted RNA yielded the TCR library. The source material was peripheral blood mononuclear cells (PBMCs), sampled at new diagnosis, from a patient treated with antithyroid drugs. The receptors stem from a female donor with Graves disease.

The chain joins TRBV27 to TRBJ1-1, with 9 bases aligning to TRBD1. After removal of 1 base from V and 5 bases from J, the junction contained 8 bases not matched to a gene. Germline V gene sequence: CDR1 MNHEY, CDR2 SMNVEV (reference sequence). The CDR3 has 16 amino acids. The CDR3 region has the DNA TGTGCCAGCAGTTTATTGCGGGGACAGGGTCCAACTGAAGCTTTCTTT. Translation: CASSLLRGQGPTEAFF.

This clonotype was picked up many times. The rearrangement uses TRBV6-5 and TRBJ1-1; D ambiguous. Germline CDR1 MNHEY, CDR2 SVGAGI. V shed 4 bases and J shed 0 bases, with 18 bases lying between them. This CDR3 is 17 amino acids long. For the CDR3, the DNA is TGTGCCAGCAGTTCCCGCGGAAGACCACTCATGAACACTGAAGCTTTCTTT. This translates into CASSSRGRPLMNTEAFF.

This clonotype was observed a few times. The chain joins TRBV12-3 or TRBV12-4 to TRBJ1-1, with D tentatively TRBD1 (5 bases). The CDR3 is 13 amino acids. V was clipped by 3 bases and J by 6 bases, with 11 bases between them. This CDR3 is CASSLGGLAEAFF. The CDR3 bases are TGTGCCAGCAGTTTGGGGGGTCTCGCTGAAGCTTTCTTT.

The J gene is TRBJ1-1, the V gene TRBV6-1; 7 bases map to TRBD1. CDR1 is MNHNS and CDR2 is SASEGT in the germline V gene. The V segment lost 5 bases and the J segment 5 bases; nucleotides outside the gene matches: 11. This CDR3 region has 15 residues. Written as DNA, the CDR3 is TGTGCCAGCAGTCCGAAGGAGGGGGCGAGGACTGAAGCTTTCTTT. Amino acids: CASSPKEGARTEAFF.

This clonotype was observed many times. This chain uses TRBV2 with TRBJ1-6, with TRBD1 as a possible D gene (6 bases). The V gene's germline CDR1 is SNHLY and CDR2 FYNNEI. V lost 5 bases and J 9 bases, leaving 14 bases between the germline ends. The CDR3 length is 14 residues. This CDR3 reads CASSPRAQGSPLHF. The CDR3 region has the DNA TGTGCCAGCAGTCCCCGAGCACAGGGTTCACCCCTCCACTTT.

The sample holds many counts of this clonotype. This CDR3 reads CASSFRQGADNSPLHF. DNA of the CDR3: TGTGCCAGCAGCTTCAGACAGGGGGCGGATAATTCACCCCTCCACTTT. The chain combines TRBV7-8 with TRBJ1-6; 10 nucleotides line up with TRBD1. Looked up from germline, CDR1 is SGHVS and CDR2 is FQNEAQ. The CDR3 consists of 16 residues. Trimming cost V 3 bases and J 5 bases; bases outside gene matches: 4.

The CDR3 DNA is TGTGCCAGCAGTTCATGGACAGGAACCTACGAGCAGTACTTC. Protein sequence: CASSSWTGTYEQYF. This chain links TRBV28 with TRBJ2-7; 7 bases fit TRBD1. The CDR3 runs to 14 residues. CDR1 is MDHEN and CDR2 is SYDVKM in the germline V gene. Trimming removed 4 bases from V and 2 bases from J; junction bases left unmatched: 5.

There are many counts of this clonotype. The chain uses TRBV20-1 and TRBJ2-5, with D unresolved. Trimming cost V 1 base and J 1 base, with 4 bases left between them. The CDR3 extends over 12 amino acids. Germline V CDR1 and CDR2: DFQATT, SNEGSKA (reference sequence). Here the CDR3 reads CSARGPQETQYF. The CDR3 bases are TGCAGTGCTAGAGGCCCCCAAGAGACCCAGTACTTC.

This clonotype was counted many times. The chain links TRBV27 to TRBJ2-7, with D perhaps matching TRBD1 or TRBD2 (5 bases each). CDR3 length: 16 amino acids. Trimming pared 5 bases from V and 0 bases from J, leaving 17 bases between. The germline gives CDR1 MNHEY, CDR2 SMNVEV (reference sequence). The CDR3 nucleotides are TGTGCCAGCAGTCCGAACCCGGGACCCAGCTCCTACGAGCAGTACTTC. Its protein product is CASSPNPGPSSYEQYF.

This clonotype was observed a handful of times. The V gene is TRBV9, the J gene TRBJ1-1; maybe TRBD1 (5 bases). V dropped 0 bases and J dropped 0 bases, with 12 bases sitting between them. The germline V gene has CDR1 SGDLS and CDR2 YYNGEE. The CDR3 contains 16 residues. In nucleotides, the CDR3 is TGTGCCAGCAGCGTAGGATCCGGGGGTATGAACACTGAAGCTTTCTTT. Translating it yields CASSVGSGGMNTEAFF.

The chain employs TRBV7-9 and TRBJ1-1; D unresolved. Trimming removed 2 bases from V and 0 bases from J, with 7 bases in between. This CDR3 region has 14 residues. From germline, CDR1 is SEHNR and CDR2 FQNEAQ (reference sequence). CDR3: CASSLTNLNTEAFF. The CDR3 nucleotides are TGTGCCAGCAGCTTAACGAACCTGAACACTGAAGCTTTCTTT.

This clonotype was counted many times. The rearrangement uses TRBV11-2 and TRBJ2-1; D ambiguous. The germline gives CDR1 SGHAT, CDR2 FQNNGV. The CDR3 sequence is 11 residues long. V was trimmed by 4 bases and J by 12 bases, leaving 10 bases between them. CDR3 residues: CASSSLLLQFF. The CDR3 DNA follows: TGTGCCAGCAGCTCTCTCCTATTGCAGTTCTTC.

This clonotype was recorded many times. The rearrangement uses TRBV5-1 and TRBJ2-3; TRBD1 matches 7 bases. In germline, CDR1 is SGHRS, CDR2 YFSETQ. After removal of 3 bases from V and 2 bases from J, the junction contained 18 bases not matched to a gene. This CDR3 has 19 amino acids. The CDR3 coding sequence is TGCGCCAGCAGCTCCCATACCCAATCTTTGGGGACAGACACAGATACGCAGTATTTT. Encoded protein: CASSSHTQSLGTDTDTQYF.

The chain has TRBV4-1 and TRBJ2-7, with D perhaps TRBD2 (5 bases). V gave up 2 bases and J gave up 3 bases, with 11 bases separating them. The germline V gene has CDR1 MGHRA and CDR2 YSYEKL. The CDR3 has 14 residues. As DNA, the CDR3 is TGCGCCAGCAGCCAATCCCCCGACTACTACGAGCAGTACTTC. Its translation is CASSQSPDYYEQYF.

The table lists this clonotype with a few counts. The chain has TRBV12-3 or TRBV12-4 and TRBJ1-2; D may be TRBD1 (6 bases). This CDR3 contains 15 residues. V was clipped by 6 bases and J by 8 bases, with 22 bases between them. CDR3 sequence: CASSYSVDSSFGYTF. The CDR3 nucleotides are TGTGCCAGCAGCTACTCCGTGGACAGTTCGTTCGGCTACACCTTC.

This clonotype was recorded at least ten times. The chain recombines TRBV12-3 or TRBV12-4 with TRBJ2-1, with unresolved D. V lost 2 bases and J lost 4, with 9 bases in between. CDR3 length: 14 residues. Written as DNA, the CDR3 is TGTGCCAGCAGTTTATTGGGCAGGTACAATGAGCAGTTCTTC. Its translation is CASSLLGRYNEQFF.

This clonotype was seen only a few times. The V gene is TRBV7-9, the J gene TRBJ2-7, with a possible D match to TRBD1 (6 bases). This CDR3 has 14 residues. Trimming removed 7 bases at V and 3 bases at J, with 16 bases between. Looked up from germline, CDR1 is SEHNR and CDR2 is FQNEAQ (reference sequence). The CDR3 loop reads CASNGQGPVYEQYF. The CDR3, as DNA: TGTGCCAGCAATGGGCAGGGGCCTGTCTACGAGCAGTACTTC.

This clonotype appeared many times. The chain recombines TRBV7-9 with TRBJ2-2; D is uncertain. V lost 1 base and J 6 bases, leaving 3 bases between the germline ends. Germline values: CDR1 SEHNR, CDR2 FQNEAQ (reference sequence). The CDR3 covers 12 residues. The CDR3, as DNA: TGTGCCAGCAGCTTAGGATCCGGGGAGCTGTTTTTT. Amino acid sequence: CASSLGSGELFF.

At least ten counts were recorded for this clonotype. CDR3 amino acids: CASSLSRNVEKLFF. The CDR3 DNA follows: TGTGCCAGCAGTTTATCGAGGAATGTGGAAAAACTGTTTTTT. This chain joins TRBV27 and TRBJ1-4, with D unresolved. CDR3 length: 14 amino acids. Trimming removed 0 bases from V and 8 bases from J, with 10 bases in between. CDR1 and CDR2 (germline): MNHEY, SMNVEV (reference sequence).

This clonotype was counted many times. This chain connects TRBV6-9 to TRBJ1-1, with D hard to call. This CDR3 contains 14 residues. Deletions cut 4 bases from V and 4 bases from J, with 13 bases between. Germline V gene data show CDR1 as MNHGY and CDR2 as SVAAGI. The CDR3 region has the DNA TGTGCCAGCAGTTTGACGGGGTCGGTCACTGAAGCTTTCTTT. Its translation: CASSLTGSVTEAFF.

This clonotype was picked up many times. The chain employs TRBV11-2 and TRBJ1-2; no clear D. This CDR3 has 13 amino acids. In germline, CDR1 is SGHAT, CDR2 FQNNGV. V lost 3 bases and J 4 bases, leaving 9 bases between the germline ends. The CDR3 DNA sequence: TGTGCCAGCAGCTTCATCAGGAGCTATGGCTACACCTTC. It translates to CASSFIRSYGYTF.

The chain recombines TRBV7-9 with TRBJ2-1, with no clear D. The germline gives CDR1 SEHNR, CDR2 FQNEAQ (reference sequence). The CDR3 is 14 amino acids. Trimming took off 3 bases at V and 4 bases at J, with 10 bases between the two ends. CDR3 loop: CASSFGGVYNEQFF. The CDR3 nucleotides are TGTGCCAGCAGCTTCGGTGGGGTATACAATGAGCAGTTCTTC. Supplemented by reference TRBV7-9 and TRBJ2-1, the full variable domain reads DTGVSQNPRHKITKRGQNVTFRCDPISEHNRLYWYRQTLGQGPEFLTYFQNEAQLEKSRLLSDRFSAERPKGSFSTLEIQRTEQGDSAMYLCASSFGGVYNEQFFGPGTRLTVL.

This clonotype was recorded at least ten times. The gene calls are TRBV7-3 and TRBJ1-6; D gene uncertain. Germline V gives CDR1 SGHTA, CDR2 FQGTGA. The CDR3 contains 14 residues. V lost 5 bases and J 8 bases, leaving 13 bases between the germline ends. The CDR3 DNA is TGTGCCAGCAGCCCAAGGGCCCGGGATTCACCCCTCCACTTT. Protein: CASSPRARDSPLHF.

Of note for this clonotype: A read error may be the cause here, since a much bigger clone is one base away. The conserved final phenylalanine or tryptophan is absent from the CDR3, which likely points to a read error. The V call is TRBV5-1, the J call TRBJ1-1; D call uncertain. From germline, CDR1 is SGHRS and CDR2 YFSETQ. Trimming removed 7 bases from V and 0 bases from J, with 13 bases in between. The CDR3 is 14 residues long. The CDR3 reads CASRRDQMNTEAFS. CDR3 in DNA: TGCGCCAGCCGCAGAGATCAGATGAACACTGAAGCTTTCTCT.

This clonotype was picked up many times. CDR3 sequence (DNA): TGTGCCAGCAGCACACAGGGGGCTAGCACCGGGGAGCTGTTTTTT. Translating gives CASSTQGASTGELFF. The gene calls are TRBV13 and TRBJ2-2; 9 bases match TRBD1. The junction had 5 bases not matched to a gene; V was cut back by 5 bases and J by 4 bases. The CDR3 is 15 residues long. Germline assignment: CDR1 PRHDT and CDR2 FYEKMQ (reference sequence).

The genes are TRBV10-3 and TRBJ2-2, with TRBD2 identical over 12 bases. The V gene end was trimmed by 11 bases and the J gene end by 7 bases; junction bases not matched to a gene: 8. Germline V gene data show CDR1 as ENHRY and CDR2 as SYGVKD. This CDR3 contains 14 residues. CDR3 protein: CAVTSGSLGGELFF. The DNA of the CDR3 is TGTGCCGTGACTAGCGGGAGTCTCGGCGGGGAGCTGTTTTTT.

The V call is TRBV4-2, the J call TRBJ2-2, with 8 positions matching TRBD1. Germline trimming cut 0 bases from V and 7 bases from J; bases unmatched to any gene: 4. Germline lookup yields CDR1 LGHNA and CDR2 YNFKEQ. The CDR3 is 15 residues long. CDR3 in DNA: TGTGCCAGCAGCCAAGATATACAGGGGGTCGGGGAGCTGTTTTTT. Translating it yields CASSQDIQGVGELFF.

This clonotype has ten or more counts. V gene TRBV2 combines with J gene TRBJ2-2, with 12 bases identical to TRBD1. V gave up 10 bases and J gave up 6 bases; unmatched junction bases: 21. The germline gives CDR1 SNHLY, CDR2 FYNNEI. The CDR3 is 19 residues long. CDR3 DNA sequence: TGTGCCATTCCCAGTGGTCCCGGGACAGGGGGCGGATGGTCCGGGGAGCTGTTTTTT. Its translation is CAIPSGPGTGGGWSGELFF.

With regard to this clonotype: A read error is likely here: a far larger clone is one base away. The CDR3 does not close with the conserved phenylalanine or tryptophan, likely indicating a read error. The J gene is TRBJ2-7, the V gene TRBV7-2; either TRBD1 or TRBD2 may supply D (6 bases each). This CDR3 has 18 amino acids. Germline V lookup: CDR1 SGHTA, CDR2 FQGNSA. V was shortened by 5 bases and J by 2 bases, with 25 bases between the two germline ends. DNA of the CDR3: TGTGCCAGCAGCCTTCGGGGGCTGATGGCCTCCTCGACCTACGAGCAGTACCTC. Protein: CASSLRGLMASSTYEQYL.

There are many counts of this clonotype. The gene calls are TRBV28 and TRBJ1-2, with D maybe TRBD1 (5 bases). This CDR3 has 13 residues. With 2 bases removed from V and 3 bases from J, the gap between germline ends came to 7 bases. In germline, CDR1 is MDHEN, CDR2 SYDVKM. The CDR3 coding sequence is TGTGCCAGCAGTTTAAGGGGCTACTATGGCTACACCTTC. This gives the protein CASSLRGYYGYTF.

This clonotype has a count of ten or more. The chain combines TRBV27 with TRBJ1-1; unclear D gene. Germline values: CDR1 MNHEY, CDR2 SMNVEV (reference sequence). Trimming pared 5 bases from V and 0 bases from J, leaving 13 bases between. CDR3 length: 15 residues. CDR3 bases: TGTGCCAGCAGTGCAAGCAGACCAATGAACACTGAAGCTTTCTTT. It translates to CASSASRPMNTEAFF.